The rows below give T cell receptor beta chains drawn from one sample of a study of Graves' ophthalmopathy and Graves' hyperthyroidism. TCRdb called the multiplex PCR reads again in MiXCR, with one record for every CDR3 protein. This table has roughly 500,000 distinct CDR3 sequences, about 15% appearing once. Sequencing was done on a sample of blood. These receptors all come from a woman aged 25 to 45 with Graves' ophthalmopathy. CDR3s include the opening cysteine and the closing phenylalanine or tryptophan. The D gene is left open where the match is weak. Part of the rows lack a size; the others show once, few, many or a class for expanded clones.

clone_size: -
v_call: TRBV6-5
d_call: -
j_call: TRBJ1-1
cdr3_aa: CASSYRLGVGTEAFF
cdr3_nt: TGTGCCAGCAGTTACCGTCTTGGGGTAGGCACTGAAGCTTTCTTT

clone_size: many
v_call: TRBV27
d_call: TRBD1
j_call: TRBJ1-2
cdr3_aa: CASSRQGAGYGYTF
cdr3_nt: TGTGCCAGCAGTCGACAGGGTGCGGGCTATGGCTACACCTTC

clone_size: many
v_call: TRBV27
d_call: -
j_call: TRBJ2-7
cdr3_aa: CASSFSYNVHYEQYF
cdr3_nt: TGTGCCAGCAGTTTTTCCTATAATGTACACTACGAGCAGTACTTC

clone_size: many
v_call: TRBV20-1
d_call: TRBD2
j_call: TRBJ2-7
cdr3_aa: CSARGSLAVHEQYF
cdr3_nt: TGCAGTGCTAGAGGCTCACTAGCGGTGCACGAGCAGTACTTC

clone_size: many
v_call: TRBV6-1
d_call: -
j_call: TRBJ1-5
cdr3_aa: CASRPGTSNQPQHF
cdr3_nt: TGTGCCAGCAGACCGGGAACGAGCAATCAGCCCCAGCATTTT

clone_size: few
v_call: TRBV27
d_call: TRBD1
j_call: TRBJ2-7
cdr3_aa: CASSGQGINEQYF
cdr3_nt: TGTGCCAGCAGTGGACAGGGTATCAACGAGCAGTACTTC

clone_size: many
v_call: TRBV6-5
d_call: -
j_call: TRBJ1-5
cdr3_aa: CASSYAGGQPQHF
cdr3_nt: TGTGCCAGCAGTTATGCGGGGGGTCAGCCCCAGCATTTT

clone_size: many
v_call: TRBV11-3
d_call: TRBD1
j_call: TRBJ2-5
cdr3_aa: CASKGTDEETQYF
cdr3_nt: TGTGCCAGCAAAGGGACAGATGAAGAGACCCAGTACTTC

clone_size: many
v_call: TRBV19
d_call: TRBD2
j_call: TRBJ2-2
cdr3_aa: CASSIGSGLANFRGTGELFF
cdr3_nt: TGTGCCAGTAGTATAGGATCCGGACTAGCGAACTTCCGGGGGACCGGGGAGCTGTTTTTT

clone_size: -
v_call: TRBV5-1
d_call: -
j_call: TRBJ2-6
cdr3_aa: CASSLGRPSSGANVLTF
cdr3_nt: TGCGCCAGCAGCTTGGGCAGGCCTTCCTCTGGGGCCAACGTCCTGACTTTC

clone_size: many
v_call: TRBV4-1
d_call: -
j_call: TRBJ2-5
cdr3_aa: CASSQDSETQYF
cdr3_nt: TGCGCCAGCAGCCAAGATTCGGAGACCCAGTACTTC

clone_size: -
v_call: TRBV5-1
d_call: TRBD2
j_call: TRBJ2-4
cdr3_aa: CASSLAPAGVAKNIKYF
cdr3_nt: TGCGCCAGCAGCTTGGCCCCAGCGGGAGTCGCCAAAAACATTAAGTACTTC

clone_size: many
v_call: TRBV24-1
d_call: -
j_call: TRBJ2-7
cdr3_aa: CATSDFGQGLSYEQYF
cdr3_nt: TGTGCCACCAGTGATTTTGGCCAGGGGCTCTCCTACGAGCAGTACTTC

clone_size: -
v_call: TRBV7-2
d_call: -
j_call: TRBJ2-2
cdr3_aa: CASSLPQGGTGELFF
cdr3_nt: TGTGCCAGCAGCTTACCCCAGGGGGGGACCGGGGAGCTGTTTTTT

clone_size: many
v_call: TRBV12-5
d_call: -
j_call: TRBJ2-7
cdr3_aa: CASGLVLRSSYEQYF
cdr3_nt: TGTGCTAGTGGTTTGGTACTCAGGAGCTCCTACGAGCAGTACTTC

clone_size: many
v_call: TRBV9
d_call: -
j_call: TRBJ2-7
cdr3_aa: CASSVAGETWNEQYF
cdr3_nt: TGTGCCAGCAGCGTAGCGGGGGAGACCTGGAACGAGCAGTACTTC

clone_size: many
v_call: TRBV12-3/TRBV12-4
d_call: -
j_call: TRBJ1-2
cdr3_aa: CASSPTARAHYGYTF
cdr3_nt: TGTGCCAGCAGCCCCACCGCCAGGGCGCACTATGGCTACACCTTC

clone_size: few
v_call: TRBV4-2
d_call: -
j_call: TRBJ1-5
cdr3_aa: CASSQAGQMNQPQHF
cdr3_nt: TGTGCCAGCAGCCAAGCGGGGCAGATGAATCAGCCCCAGCATTTT

clone_size: -
v_call: TRBV2
d_call: -
j_call: TRBJ1-2
cdr3_aa: CASSEEGRSGGYTF
cdr3_nt: TGTGCCAGCAGTGAAGAGGGCAGGTCTGGTGGCTACACCTTC

clone_size: many
v_call: TRBV11-2
d_call: TRBD2
j_call: TRBJ2-5
cdr3_aa: CASSALTSGSYQETQYF
cdr3_nt: TGTGCCAGCAGCGCCCTGACTAGCGGTTCTTACCAAGAGACCCAGTACTTC

clone_size: many
v_call: TRBV6-5
d_call: -
j_call: TRBJ2-2
cdr3_aa: CASSNLVAGELFF
cdr3_nt: TGTGCCAGCAGTAACCTTGTTGCCGGGGAGCTGTTTTTT

clone_size: -
v_call: TRBV6-1
d_call: -
j_call: TRBJ2-7
cdr3_aa: CASPLPQAAYEQYF
cdr3_nt: TGTGCCAGTCCGCTTCCTCAGGCCGCCTACGAGCAGTACTTC

clone_size: many
v_call: TRBV18
d_call: TRBD1
j_call: TRBJ2-7
cdr3_aa: CASSLSGTGYEQYF
cdr3_nt: TGTGCCAGCTCACTTTCCGGGACAGGGTACGAGCAGTACTTC

clone_size: -
v_call: TRBV12-3/TRBV12-4
d_call: -
j_call: TRBJ1-2
cdr3_aa: CASSLFLGGDQGYTF
cdr3_nt: TGTGCCAGCAGTTTATTTCTCGGAGGGGATCAAGGCTACACCTTC

clone_size: many
v_call: TRBV12-3/TRBV12-4
d_call: TRBD1
j_call: TRBJ1-5
cdr3_aa: CASRERDRGPYSNQPQHF
cdr3_nt: TGTGCCAGCAGGGAACGGGACAGGGGACCTTATAGCAATCAGCCCCAGCATTTT

clone_size: -
v_call: TRBV2
d_call: -
j_call: TRBJ1-6
cdr3_aa: CASSLSSQGSPLHF
cdr3_nt: TGTGCCAGCAGTTTAAGTTCACAGGGCTCACCCCTCCACTTT

clone_size: -
v_call: TRBV7-9
d_call: -
j_call: TRBJ2-5
cdr3_aa: CASSFITAKETQYF
cdr3_nt: TGTGCCAGCAGCTTCATCACAGCCAAAGAGACCCAGTACTTC

clone_size: many
v_call: TRBV5-1
d_call: -
j_call: TRBJ1-1
cdr3_aa: CASSFPGLTTISEAFF
cdr3_nt: TGCGCCAGCAGCTTCCCAGGCCTAACCACAATAAGCGAAGCTTTCTTT

clone_size: many
v_call: TRBV19
d_call: -
j_call: TRBJ1-1
cdr3_aa: CASSIVGRVVDTEAFF
cdr3_nt: TGTGCCAGTAGTATAGTCGGCAGGGTGGTGGACACTGAAGCTTTCTTT

clone_size: many
v_call: TRBV20-1
d_call: TRBD1
j_call: TRBJ1-2
cdr3_aa: CSAKRDRVLGYTF
cdr3_nt: TGCAGTGCTAAACGGGACAGGGTCCTAGGCTACACCTTC

clone_size: many
v_call: TRBV11-3
d_call: -
j_call: TRBJ2-2
cdr3_aa: CASSFKAGWTGELFF
cdr3_nt: TGTGCCAGCAGCTTTAAGGCGGGGTGGACCGGGGAGCTGTTTTTT

clone_size: many
v_call: TRBV4-1
d_call: -
j_call: TRBJ1-1
cdr3_aa: CASSQEGLEAFF
cdr3_nt: TGCGCCAGCAGCCAAGAGGGTCTTGAAGCTTTCTTT

clone_size: many
v_call: TRBV9
d_call: -
j_call: TRBJ1-5
cdr3_aa: CASSVGGGTGQPQHF
cdr3_nt: TGTGCCAGCAGCGTAGGTGGAGGGACCGGTCAGCCCCAGCATTTT

clone_size: few
v_call: TRBV12-3/TRBV12-4
d_call: TRBD1
j_call: TRBJ1-5
cdr3_aa: CASSPGGTGFSQPQHF
cdr3_nt: TGTGCCAGCAGTCCCGGGGGGACAGGGTTTAGTCAGCCCCAGCATTTT

clone_size: many
v_call: TRBV6-5
d_call: -
j_call: TRBJ2-7
cdr3_aa: CPSSYSGDRGEQYF
cdr3_nt: TGTCCCAGCAGTTACTCCGGGGACCGGGGCGAGCAGTACTTC

clone_size: -
v_call: TRBV24-1
d_call: -
j_call: TRBJ2-2
cdr3_aa: CATSDPGPDTGDLFF
cdr3_nt: TGTGCCACCAGTGATCCGGGACCGGACACCGGGGATCTGTTTTTT

clone_size: few
v_call: TRBV13
d_call: TRBD2
j_call: TRBJ2-7
cdr3_aa: CASSLGGGLAGYEQYF
cdr3_nt: TGTGCCAGCAGCTTAGGGGGAGGGCTAGCGGGATACGAGCAGTACTTC

clone_size: few
v_call: TRBV2
d_call: -
j_call: TRBJ2-4
cdr3_aa: CASSEVRGLAKNIKYF
cdr3_nt: TGTGCCAGCAGTGAAGTGCGGGGGCTAGCCAAAAACATTAAGTACTTC

clone_size: many
v_call: TRBV12-3/TRBV12-4
d_call: TRBD1
j_call: TRBJ2-7
cdr3_aa: CASRELRDSEQYF
cdr3_nt: TGTGCCAGCAGAGAACTTAGGGACAGCGAGCAGTACTTC

clone_size: -
v_call: TRBV11-2
d_call: TRBD1
j_call: TRBJ1-2
cdr3_aa: CASSTRQGGGYTF
cdr3_nt: TGTGCCAGCAGCACCCGACAGGGTGGCGGCTACACCTTC

clone_size: many
v_call: TRBV30
d_call: -
j_call: TRBJ1-5
cdr3_aa: CAWSVRRTGGNQPQHF
cdr3_nt: TGTGCCTGGAGTGTCCGCCGAACGGGCGGCAATCAGCCCCAGCATTTT

clone_size: many
v_call: TRBV30
d_call: TRBD1
j_call: TRBJ2-7
cdr3_aa: CAWSAPPRGLYEQYF
cdr3_nt: TGTGCCTGGAGTGCCCCCCCGAGGGGGCTCTACGAGCAGTACTTC

clone_size: many
v_call: TRBV5-1
d_call: -
j_call: TRBJ1-5
cdr3_aa: CASSLDGDRQRSNQPQHF
cdr3_nt: TGCGCCAGCAGCTTGGATGGCGATCGACAGAGAAGCAATCAGCCCCAGCATTTT

clone_size: many
v_call: TRBV6-5
d_call: TRBD1
j_call: TRBJ1-1
cdr3_aa: CASSSPRDRANTEAFF
cdr3_nt: TGTGCCAGCAGTTCGCCCAGGGACAGGGCAAACACTGAAGCTTTCTTT

clone_size: many
v_call: TRBV6-5
d_call: -
j_call: TRBJ2-6
cdr3_aa: CASSYLFTDSGANVLTF
cdr3_nt: TGTGCCAGCAGTTACTTGTTTACCGACTCTGGGGCCAACGTCCTGACTTTC

clone_size: -
v_call: TRBV5-5
d_call: -
j_call: TRBJ2-4
cdr3_aa: CASSLGPESNIQYF
cdr3_nt: TGTGCCAGCAGCTTGGGCCCCGAATCAAACATTCAGTACTTC

clone_size: many
v_call: TRBV12-3/TRBV12-4
d_call: -
j_call: TRBJ1-1
cdr3_aa: CASSPRETRAAFF
cdr3_nt: TGTGCCAGCAGTCCCAGGGAAACACGTGCAGCTTTCTTT

clone_size: few
v_call: TRBV20-1
d_call: TRBD2
j_call: TRBJ2-5
cdr3_aa: CSADSGGAETQYF
cdr3_nt: TGCAGTGCCGATAGCGGGGGGGCAGAGACCCAGTACTTC

clone_size: many
v_call: TRBV20-1
d_call: TRBD1
j_call: TRBJ2-7
cdr3_aa: CSATVDGTVYEQYF
cdr3_nt: TGCAGTGCTACGGTTGATGGGACAGTGTACGAGCAGTACTTC

clone_size: -
v_call: TRBV2
d_call: TRBD1
j_call: TRBJ1-5
cdr3_aa: CASTEGGQSLRSNQPQRF
cdr3_nt: TGTGCTAGCACCGAGGGGGGACAGTCATTAAGGAGCAATCAGCCCCAGCGTTTT

clone_size: few
v_call: TRBV19
d_call: -
j_call: TRBJ2-4
cdr3_aa: CASSPWYGKNIQYF
cdr3_nt: TGTGCCAGTAGTCCCTGGTACGGCAAAAACATTCAGTACTTC

clone_size: once
v_call: TRBV20-1
d_call: TRBD2
j_call: TRBJ2-7
cdr3_aa: CSAPGLAGGREQYF
cdr3_nt: TGCAGTGCTCCCGGACTAGCGGGAGGGCGGGAGCAGTACTTC

clone_size: many
v_call: TRBV7-2
d_call: TRBD1
j_call: TRBJ2-5
cdr3_aa: CASSRSGQAQETQYF
cdr3_nt: TGTGCCAGCAGCAGGAGCGGACAGGCTCAAGAGACCCAGTACTTC

clone_size: many
v_call: TRBV30
d_call: -
j_call: TRBJ2-7
cdr3_aa: CAWSEAHGEQYF
cdr3_nt: TGTGCCTGGAGTGAGGCTCACGGGGAGCAGTACTTC